This T cell receptor beta chain was sequenced during a study of cytomegalovirus exposure and HLA in healthy donors. Study findings and constraints: In a later analysis, several top co-occurrence clusters appeared linked to parvovirus B19, influenza, CMV and Epstein-Barr virus.

In regard to this clone: The target antigen is unknown.

The PCR used 60 Vbeta and 13 Jbeta primers. The repertoire was sequenced with immunoSEQ multiplex PCR; TCRdb's copy has only in-frame clones and lacks some. Of 85,000 to 120,000 clones in the sample, roughly 80% are singletons; the top ten hold just over 2.5%. Input material: PBMCs. This TCR was recovered from a man aged 40-55 years in good health and CMV-seronegative.

In DNA form, the CDR3 reads TGTGCCAGCAGCGTGGGGAACAGGGGTGAAGCTTTCTTT. Amino acid sequence: CASSVGNRGEAFF. This sequence joins TRBV9 and TRBJ1-1, with 7 bases identical to TRBD1. The CDR3 loop spans 13 amino acids. The J segment lost 7 bases and the V segment lost 2 bases, leaving 5 bases of the junction unmatched. CDR1 and CDR2 from the germline V gene are SGDLS and YYNGEE.